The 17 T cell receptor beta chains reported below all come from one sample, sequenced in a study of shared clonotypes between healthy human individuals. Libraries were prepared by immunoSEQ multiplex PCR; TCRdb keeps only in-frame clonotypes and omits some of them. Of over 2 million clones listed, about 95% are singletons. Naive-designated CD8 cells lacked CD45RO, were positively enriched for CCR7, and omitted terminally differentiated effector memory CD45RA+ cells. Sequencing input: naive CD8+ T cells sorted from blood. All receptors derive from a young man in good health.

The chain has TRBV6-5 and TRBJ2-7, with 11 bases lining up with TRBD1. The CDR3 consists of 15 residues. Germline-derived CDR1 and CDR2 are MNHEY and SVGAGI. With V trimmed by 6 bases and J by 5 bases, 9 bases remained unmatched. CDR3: CASSPGTGGAHEQYF. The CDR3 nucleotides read TGTGCCAGCAGCCCCGGGACAGGGGGGGCCCACGAGCAGTACTTC.

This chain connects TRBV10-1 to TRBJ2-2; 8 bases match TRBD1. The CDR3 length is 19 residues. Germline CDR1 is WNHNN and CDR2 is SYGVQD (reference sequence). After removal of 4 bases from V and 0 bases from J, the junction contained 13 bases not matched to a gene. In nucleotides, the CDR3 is TGCGCCAGCAGTGGTATAACAGGGGGACCCAAAGCGAACACCGGGGAGCTGTTTTTT. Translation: CASSGITGGPKANTGELFF.

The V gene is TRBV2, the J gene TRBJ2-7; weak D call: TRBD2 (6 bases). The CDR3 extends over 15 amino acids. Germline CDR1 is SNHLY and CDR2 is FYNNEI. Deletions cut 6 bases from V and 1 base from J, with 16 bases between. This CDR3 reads CASSPTSDLSYEQYF. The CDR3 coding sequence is TGTGCCAGCAGCCCGACTAGTGACTTATCCTACGAGCAGTACTTC.

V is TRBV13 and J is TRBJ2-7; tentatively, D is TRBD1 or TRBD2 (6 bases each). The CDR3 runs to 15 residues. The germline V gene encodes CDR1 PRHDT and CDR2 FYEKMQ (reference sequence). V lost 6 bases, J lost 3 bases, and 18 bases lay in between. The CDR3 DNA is TGTGCCAGCAGTTACATGGGGGGCCCTCACTACGAGCAGTACTTC. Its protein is CASSYMGGPHYEQYF.

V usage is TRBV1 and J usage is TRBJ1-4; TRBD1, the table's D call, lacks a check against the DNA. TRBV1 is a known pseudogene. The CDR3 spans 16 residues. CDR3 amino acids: CTSSPTGGGEEEKLFF. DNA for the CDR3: TGCACCAGCAGCCCTACAGGGGGCGGGGAGGAGGAAAAACTGTTTTTT.

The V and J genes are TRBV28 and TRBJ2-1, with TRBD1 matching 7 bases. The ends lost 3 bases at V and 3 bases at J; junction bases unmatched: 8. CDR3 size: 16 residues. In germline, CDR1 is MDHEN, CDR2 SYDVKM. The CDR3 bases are TGTGCCAGCAGTTTGGATGATGGGACAGTCTACAATGAGCAGTTCTTC. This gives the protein CASSLDDGTVYNEQFF.

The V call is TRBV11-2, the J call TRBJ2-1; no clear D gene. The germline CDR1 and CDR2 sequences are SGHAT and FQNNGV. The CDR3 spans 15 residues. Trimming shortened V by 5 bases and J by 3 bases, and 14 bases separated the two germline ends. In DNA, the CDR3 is TGTGCCAGCAGCCCCACCAGCGATTACTACAATGAGCAGTTCTTC. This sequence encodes CASSPTSDYYNEQFF.

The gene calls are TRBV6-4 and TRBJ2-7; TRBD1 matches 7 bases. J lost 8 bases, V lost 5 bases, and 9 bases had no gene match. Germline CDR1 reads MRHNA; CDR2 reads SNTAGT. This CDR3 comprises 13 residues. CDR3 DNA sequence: TGTGCCAGCAGTTCAGACCCGGGACAGAAGCAGTACTTC. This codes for CASSSDPGQKQYF.

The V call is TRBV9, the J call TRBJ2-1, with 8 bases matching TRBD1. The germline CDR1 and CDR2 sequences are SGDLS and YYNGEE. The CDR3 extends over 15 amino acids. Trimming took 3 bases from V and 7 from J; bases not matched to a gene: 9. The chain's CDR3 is CASSATQGAGNEQFF. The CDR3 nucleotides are TGTGCCAGCAGCGCGACTCAGGGGGCTGGGAATGAGCAGTTCTTC.

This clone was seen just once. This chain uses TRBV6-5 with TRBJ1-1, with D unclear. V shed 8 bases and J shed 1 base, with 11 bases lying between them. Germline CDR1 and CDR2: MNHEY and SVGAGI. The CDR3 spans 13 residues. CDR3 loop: CASWEFSNTEAFF. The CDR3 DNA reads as TGTGCCAGCTGGGAGTTCTCGAACACTGAAGCTTTCTTT.

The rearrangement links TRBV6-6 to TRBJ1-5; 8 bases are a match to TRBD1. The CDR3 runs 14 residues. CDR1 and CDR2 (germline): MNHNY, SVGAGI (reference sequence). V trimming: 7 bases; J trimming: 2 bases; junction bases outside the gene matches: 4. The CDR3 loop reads CASNGQGGNQPQHF. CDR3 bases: TGTGCCAGCAACGGACAGGGAGGCAATCAGCCCCAGCATTTT.

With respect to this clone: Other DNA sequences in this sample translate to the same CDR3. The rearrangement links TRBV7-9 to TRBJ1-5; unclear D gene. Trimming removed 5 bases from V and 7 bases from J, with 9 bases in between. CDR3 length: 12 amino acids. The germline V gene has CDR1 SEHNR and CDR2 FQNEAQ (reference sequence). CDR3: CASSPGSQPQHF. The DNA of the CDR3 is TGTGCCAGCAGCCCCGGTTCGCAGCCCCAGCATTTT.

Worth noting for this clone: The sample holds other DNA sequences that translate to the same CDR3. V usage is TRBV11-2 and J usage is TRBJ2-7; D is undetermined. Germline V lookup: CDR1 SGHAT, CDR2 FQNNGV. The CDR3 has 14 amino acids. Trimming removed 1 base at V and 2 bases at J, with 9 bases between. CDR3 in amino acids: CASSLGTATYEQYF. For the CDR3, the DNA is TGTGCCAGCAGCTTAGGAACTGCTACCTACGAGCAGTACTTC.

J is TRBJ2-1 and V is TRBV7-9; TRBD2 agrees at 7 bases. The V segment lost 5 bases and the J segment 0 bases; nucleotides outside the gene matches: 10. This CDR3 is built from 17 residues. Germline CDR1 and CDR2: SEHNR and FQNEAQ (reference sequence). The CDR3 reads CASSPASAGVSYNEQFF. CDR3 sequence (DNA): TGTGCCAGCAGCCCAGCGTCCGCGGGGGTCTCCTACAATGAGCAGTTCTTC. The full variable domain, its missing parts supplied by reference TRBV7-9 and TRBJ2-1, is DTGVSQNPRHKITKRGQNVTFRCDPISEHNRLYWYRQTLGQGPEFLTYFQNEAQLEKSRLLSDRFSAERPKGSFSTLEIQRTEQGDSAMYLCASSPASAGVSYNEQFFGPGTRLTVL.

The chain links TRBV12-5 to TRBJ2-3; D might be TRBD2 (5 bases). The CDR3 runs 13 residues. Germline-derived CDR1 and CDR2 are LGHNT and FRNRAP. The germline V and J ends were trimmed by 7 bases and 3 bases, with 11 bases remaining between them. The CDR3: CASAEDWTDTQYF. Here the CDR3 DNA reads TGTGCTAGTGCCGAGGACTGGACAGATACGCAGTATTTT. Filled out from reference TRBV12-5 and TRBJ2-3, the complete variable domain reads DARVTQTPRHKVTEMGQEVTMRCQPILGHNTVFWYRQTMMQGLELLAYFRNRAPLDDSGMPKDRFSAEMPDATLATLKIQPSEPRDSAVYFCASAEDWTDTQYFGPGTRLTVL.

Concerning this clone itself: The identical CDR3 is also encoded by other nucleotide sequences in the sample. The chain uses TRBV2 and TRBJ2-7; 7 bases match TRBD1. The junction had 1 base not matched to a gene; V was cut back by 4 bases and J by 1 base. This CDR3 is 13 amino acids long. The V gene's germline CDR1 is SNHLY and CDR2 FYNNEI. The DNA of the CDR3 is TGTGCCAGCAGTGGGGACAGTTCCTACGAGCAGTACTTC. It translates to CASSGDSSYEQYF.

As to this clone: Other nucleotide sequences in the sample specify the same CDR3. As DNA, the CDR3 is TGTGCCAGCAGCCCCTCAGGGAATGAGCAGTTCTTC. Translating it yields CASSPSGNEQFF. The chain uses TRBV9 and TRBJ2-1; D is perhaps TRBD1 (5 bases). Germline V CDR1 and CDR2: SGDLS, YYNGEE. The CDR3 loop spans 12 amino acids. V lost 4 bases, J lost 7 bases, and 9 bases lay in between.